A single sample gave rise to the 19 T cell receptor beta chains below, sequenced in a study of blood T cell repertoires in COVID-19. Assay used: immunoSEQ multiplex PCR; TCRdb lists only in-frame clones, some missing. The sample consists of some 260,000 clones, approximately 90% of them appearing once. The sequencing sample was made of peripheral blood. Receptor source: a woman younger than 45 with COVID-19, enrolled during active disease.

V is TRBV5-6 and J is TRBJ2-5; D may be TRBD2 (5 bases). This CDR3 has 17 amino acids. The germline gives CDR1 SGHDT, CDR2 YYEEEE. V was cut by 4 bases and J by 4 bases, with 23 bases left in between. The CDR3 DNA is TGTGCCAGCAGCCCAAAGTTAGGCGGGTTTCAAGGAGAGACCCAGTACTTC. Protein sequence: CASSPKLGGFQGETQYF.

This clone appeared many times. V gene TRBV28 combines with J gene TRBJ2-3; 8 nucleotides align to TRBD1. Germline V gene sequence: CDR1 MDHEN, CDR2 SYDVKM. J was trimmed by 1 base and V by 7 bases; bases with no gene match: 7. The CDR3 sequence is 15 residues long. The CDR3 DNA sequence: TGTGCCAGCACCCCGGGACAGGACCGCACAGATACGCAGTATTTT. It codes for CASTPGQDRTDTQYF.

The chain joins TRBV12-3 or TRBV12-4 to TRBJ1-2, with D possibly TRBD1 on 6 matching bases. The CDR3 has 12 residues. V gave up 2 bases and J gave up 5 bases, with 6 bases separating them. The DNA for the CDR3 is TGTGCCAGCAGTTTACAGGGGTATGGCTACACCTTC. Translation gives CASSLQGYGYTF.

The rearrangement joins TRBV11-3 to TRBJ2-5; D is perhaps TRBD1 (6 bases). The germline V and J ends were trimmed by 5 bases and 1 base, with 11 bases remaining between them. Germline V gene data show CDR1 as SGHNT and CDR2 as YENEEA. This CDR3 comprises 14 residues. The CDR3 loop is CASSKRTVQETQYF. In DNA form, the CDR3 reads TGTGCCAGCAGCAAAAGGACAGTCCAAGAGACCCAGTACTTC.

The genes are TRBV6-5 and TRBJ2-6; D unresolved. In germline, CDR1 is MNHEY, CDR2 SVGAGI. Trimming cost V 6 bases and J 0 bases, with 9 bases left between them. There are 15 residues in the CDR3. The CDR3 loop reads CASSPQFSGANVLTF. CDR3 in DNA: TGTGCCAGCAGCCCACAGTTCTCTGGGGCCAACGTCCTGACTTTC.

The genes are TRBV13 and TRBJ2-7, with a tentative D call TRBD1 (5 bases). Trimming left V 5 bases short and J 2 bases short, with 16 bases between. This CDR3 comprises 15 residues. Germline V gene data show CDR1 as PRHDT and CDR2 as FYEKMQ (reference sequence). CDR3 bases: TGTGCCAGCAGCCCGAAACTCCAAGGGGCCTACGAGCAGTACTTC. It encodes CASSPKLQGAYEQYF.

This chain joins TRBV6-2 or TRBV6-3 and TRBJ2-1, with 11 bases aligning to TRBD2. Per germline, CDR1 MNHEY and CDR2 SVGEGT. CDR3 size: 18 residues. V trimming: 1 base; J trimming: 4 bases; junction bases outside the gene matches: 9. Here the CDR3 reads CASSYYAPLAGGYNEQFF. The CDR3 nucleotides are TGTGCCAGCAGTTACTACGCCCCCTTAGCGGGAGGGTACAATGAGCAGTTCTTC.

The J gene is TRBJ2-1, the V gene TRBV4-2; TRBD1 is a possible D gene (5 bases). V was trimmed by 0 bases and J by 0 bases, leaving 15 bases between them. This CDR3 is 18 amino acids long. The germline gives CDR1 LGHNA, CDR2 YNFKEQ. The CDR3 spells CASSQEAALGRSYNEQFF. The CDR3, as DNA: TGTGCCAGCAGCCAAGAGGCGGCGTTGGGGCGCTCCTACAATGAGCAGTTCTTC.

This chain uses TRBV9 with TRBJ2-2, with 15 bases identical to TRBD2. Germline CDR1 is SGDLS and CDR2 is YYNGEE. The length of the CDR3 is 16 residues. With 4 bases clipped from V and 6 bases from J, the junction kept 4 bases outside the gene matches. CDR3 loop: CASSPWTSGRAGELFF. CDR3 bases: TGTGCCAGCAGCCCATGGACTAGCGGGAGGGCCGGGGAGCTGTTTTTT.

The gene calls are TRBV27 and TRBJ2-1; D might be TRBD1 (5 bases). The CDR3 contains 13 residues. V lost 7 bases and J 5 bases, leaving 12 bases between the germline ends. The germline CDR1 and CDR2 sequences are MNHEY and SMNVEV (reference sequence). The CDR3 DNA is TGTGCCAGCACAATGGGCAGGGACAATGAGCAGTTCTTC. It codes for CASTMGRDNEQFF.

This chain connects TRBV5-1 to TRBJ2-1, with 10 bases aligning to TRBD2. V shed 4 bases and J 8 bases; nucleotides not matched to a gene: 18. CDR1 and CDR2 (germline): SGHRS, YFSETQ. The CDR3 totals 18 residues. CDR3 bases: TGCGCCAGCAGCCCAAGGGACAGGTTCCTAGCGGGAGTCGATGAGCAGTTCTTC. This codes for CASSPRDRFLAGVDEQFF.

The J gene is TRBJ1-2, the V gene TRBV28; weak D call: TRBD1 (5 bases). CDR3 size: 14 residues. The V gene's germline CDR1 is MDHEN and CDR2 SYDVKM. The V gene lost 3 bases and the J gene lost 2 bases, with 10 bases spanning the gap. In nucleotides, the CDR3 is TGTGCCAGCAGTTTGGGGGAGGTAAACTATGGCTACACCTTC. This sequence encodes CASSLGEVNYGYTF.

The rearrangement links TRBV2 to TRBJ2-4, with 7 nucleotides matching TRBD2. Looked up from germline, CDR1 is SNHLY and CDR2 is FYNNEI. CDR3 size: 17 residues. V gave up 3 bases and J gave up 1 base; unmatched junction bases: 9. CDR3 region: CASSDRLAVGAKNIQYF. The DNA of the CDR3 is TGTGCCAGCAGTGATAGGCTAGCGGTTGGGGCCAAAAACATTCAGTACTTC.

V usage is TRBV10-3 and J usage is TRBJ2-7; 11 bases match TRBD2. This CDR3 has 15 residues. The germline CDR1 and CDR2 sequences are ENHRY and SYGVKD. V lost 4 bases to trimming and J lost 7 bases; unmatched junction nucleotides: 9. CDR3 coding DNA: TGTGCCATCAGTGCGAGTAGCGGGAGGGCTGGAGAGCAGTACGTC. This encodes CAISASSGRAGEQYV.

V gene TRBV5-6 combines with J gene TRBJ2-6; TRBD1 matches 7 bases. Germline lookup yields CDR1 SGHDT and CDR2 YYEEEE. The CDR3 extends over 16 amino acids. Unmatched junction bases numbered 4, after V lost 4 bases and J lost 0 bases. The chain's CDR3 is CASSPDRASGANVLTF. The CDR3, as DNA: TGTGCCAGCAGCCCTGACAGGGCCTCTGGGGCCAACGTCCTGACTTTC.

V gene TRBV21-1 combines with J gene TRBJ1-3. TRBV21-1 is a listed pseudogene. This CDR3 has 22 amino acids. The CDR3 DNA reads as TGTGCCAGCAGCAAAATTGCCCGAAAGTGGGAGCGGGCATCGGTGAGTGGAAACACCATATATTTT. As protein: CASSKIARKWERASVSGNTIYF.

CDR3 loop: CASSLERGDIDTQYF. The DNA of the CDR3 is TGCGCCAGCAGCTTGGAGCGGGGTGATATAGATACGCAGTATTTT. The V gene is TRBV5-1, the J gene TRBJ2-3, with 7 positions matching TRBD2. The CDR3 consists of 15 residues. Germline loops: CDR1 SGHRS, CDR2 YFSETQ. Trimming removed 0 bases from V and 5 bases from J; junction bases left unmatched: 6. The full variable domain, completed using reference TRBV5-1 and TRBJ2-3, is KAGVTQTPRYLIKTRGQQVTLSCSPISGHRSVSWYQQTPGQGLQFLFEYFSETQRNKGNFPGRFSGRQFSNSRSEMNVSTLELGDSALYLCASSLERGDIDTQYFGPGTRLTVL.

The V gene is TRBV6-2 or TRBV6-3, the J gene TRBJ1-1; no reliable D call. Trimming stripped 2 bases from V and 0 bases from J, with 7 bases between. CDR3 length equals 14 residues. The V gene's germline CDR1 is MNHEY and CDR2 SVGEGT. CDR3 bases: TGTGCCAGCAGTTACCTGGAGTTGAACACTGAAGCTTTCTTT. Its protein is CASSYLELNTEAFF.

The chain is built from TRBV10-3 and TRBJ1-3; D gene ambiguous. Trimming stripped 0 bases from V and 0 bases from J, with 6 bases between. Germline CDR1 reads ENHRY; CDR2 reads SYGVKD. CDR3 size: 15 residues. CDR3 sequence: CAISESDFSGNTIYF. The CDR3 DNA is TGTGCCATCAGTGAGTCTGACTTCTCTGGAAACACCATATATTTT.